The rows below give T cell receptor beta chains drawn from one sample of a study of blood T cell repertoires in COVID-19. The assay was immunoSEQ multiplex PCR, and TCRdb's table has in-frame clones only and misses some. The repertoire consists of 250,000 to 350,000 clones, with approximately 86% occurring once and the leading ten covering around 1%. Material for sequencing was PBMCs or T cells enriched from blood (not recorded which). The receptor source for this set is a woman aged 25 to 39 who had recovered from COVID-19. The CDR3 runs from the conserved cysteine through the conserved F or W. Fields, in order: clone size, V gene, J gene, D gene, CDR3 protein, CDR3 DNA. D genes are given only for firm matches. A row's size may be missing; if present it is once, few, many or a size class.

>NA|TRBV7-2|TRBJ1-6|TRBD1
CASSPDRGGNSPLHF
TGTGCCAGCAGCCCAGACAGGGGGGGCAATTCACCCCTCCACTTT
>NA|TRBV7-9|TRBJ2-7|TRBD1
CASSLGQGVFGGDDYEQYF
TGTGCCAGCAGCTTAGGACAGGGCGTTTTTGGAGGCGATGATTACGAGCAGTACTTC
>NA|TRBV7-2|TRBJ1-1|NA
CASSPIPGATEAFF
TGTGCCAGCAGCCCTATCCCGGGAGCCACTGAAGCTTTCTTT
>few|TRBV2|TRBJ2-7|TRBD1
CASSETGRVAFF
TGTGCCAGCAGTGAGACAGGGCGAGTCGCTTTTTTC
>NA|TRBV11-2|TRBJ2-1|NA
CASSLDPMGDEQFF
TGTGCCAGCAGCTTAGATCCCATGGGCGATGAGCAGTTCTTC
>NA|TRBV18|TRBJ1-2|TRBD1
CASSPLDRGNGYTF
TGTGCCAGCTCACCACTCGACAGGGGAAATGGCTACACCTTC
>NA|TRBV9|TRBJ2-7|TRBD1
CASSGHPGQGSYEQYF
TGTGCCAGCAGCGGACACCCGGGACAGGGATCCTACGAGCAGTACTTC
>NA|TRBV6-1|TRBJ2-3|NA
CASSAGTIMRADTQYF
TGTGCCAGCAGTGCTGGGACAATCATGCGCGCAGATACGCAGTATTTT
>NA|TRBV7-9|TRBJ1-4|TRBD1
CASSPRDREYEKLFF
TGTGCCAGCAGCCCTCGGGACAGGGAGTATGAAAAACTGTTTTTT
>NA|TRBV27|TRBJ2-5|TRBD1
CASSSHGQGQETQYF
TGTGCCAGCAGTTCGCACGGACAGGGCCAAGAGACCCAGTACTTC
>NA|TRBV2|TRBJ2-3|TRBD2
CASIWTSGLTDTQYF
TGTGCCAGCATCTGGACTAGCGGACTTACAGATACGCAGTATTTT
>NA|TRBV7-6|TRBJ2-5|TRBD2
CASRSPAGDAQTQYF
TGTGCCAGCAGATCCCCAGCGGGAGATGCGCAGACCCAGTACTTC
>NA|TRBV4-1|TRBJ1-4|TRBD1
CASSPDRGRTNEKLFF
TGCGCCAGCAGCCCCGACAGGGGGCGGACTAATGAAAAACTGTTTTTT
>NA|TRBV27|TRBJ1-4|NA
CASSSRVFNEKLFF
TGTGCCAGCAGTTCCCGGGTTTTCAATGAAAAACTGTTTTTT
>NA|TRBV9|TRBJ2-5|NA
CASSVALASPQETQYF
TGTGCCAGCAGCGTAGCGTTAGCCTCCCCGCAAGAGACCCAGTACTTC
>NA|TRBV29-1|TRBJ2-7|NA
CSALGGSYEQYF
TGCAGCGCCTTAGGGGGCTCCTACGAGCAGTACTTC
>NA|TRBV5-6|TRBJ2-2|TRBD1
CASSSGQGNTGELFF
TGTGCCAGCAGCTCAGGACAGGGTAACACCGGGGAGCTGTTTTTT
>NA|TRBV7-6|TRBJ1-1|NA
CASSGNTEAFF
TGTGCCAGCAGCGGCAACACTGAAGCTTTCTTT
>few|TRBV19|TRBJ1-5|NA
CASSIVEQVRQPQHF
TGTGCCAGTAGTATAGTCGAACAGGTTAGGCAGCCCCAGCATTTT
>NA|TRBV6-5|TRBJ1-2|TRBD1
CATQTGGAGYTF
TGTGCCACCCAAACAGGGGGCGCGGGCTACACCTTC